Shown below are 29 T cell receptor beta chains from a single sample sequenced in a study of blood T cell repertoires in COVID-19. Libraries were prepared by immunoSEQ multiplex PCR; TCRdb keeps only in-frame clonotypes and omits some of them. This sample carries fewer than 200,000 clones, about four fifths of them seen once, and the ten largest clones take approximately 18%. Sequenced material: peripheral blood. The receptors here all came from a woman in her 70s who had recovered from COVID-19.

The rearrangement links TRBV12-3 or TRBV12-4 to TRBJ1-4; D not resolved. The CDR3 runs to 13 residues. V lost 1 base, J lost 10 bases, and 10 bases lay in between. The CDR3 DNA reads as TGTGCCAGCAGTTTAGGAGAGGGTCGAAAACTGTTTTTT. It encodes CASSLGEGRKLFF.

The table lists this clone with a few counts. CDR3 sequence (DNA): TGTGCCAGCAGCCAAGCCGGGACACTGGGGGAGACTTTCTTT. Its translation: CASSQAGTLGETFF. The chain combines TRBV4-2 with TRBJ1-1; TRBD1 is a possible D gene (6 bases). The CDR3 length is 14 residues. V was clipped by 1 base and J by 12 bases, with 18 bases between them. The germline CDR1 and CDR2 sequences are LGHNA and YNFKEQ.

This clone was recorded a few times. The rearrangement joins TRBV28 to TRBJ1-3; weak D call: TRBD1 (5 bases). The CDR3 sequence is 13 residues long. V lost 6 bases and J 9 bases, leaving 15 bases between the germline ends. Germline V gives CDR1 MDHEN, CDR2 SYDVKM. CDR3 bases: TGTGCCAGCAGCCACCCTCGGGGGGGCACCATATATTTT. This sequence encodes CASSHPRGGTIYF.

This clone was counted once. The rearrangement uses TRBV4-1 and TRBJ1-1; 7 bases fit TRBD1. Germline V lookup: CDR1 MGHRA, CDR2 YSYEKL. CDR3 length: 15 amino acids. With V trimmed by 1 base and J by 0 bases, 2 bases remained unmatched. Written as DNA, the CDR3 is TGCGCCAGCAGCCAAGGACAGGGAATGAACACTGAAGCTTTCTTT. Translating gives CASSQGQGMNTEAFF.

This clone was seen a single time. The chain combines TRBV18 with TRBJ1-5, with 7 positions matching TRBD1. J gave up 3 bases and V 6 bases, and 8 bases lay outside the gene matches. The CDR3 is 15 residues long. CDR1 is KGHSH and CDR2 is LQKENI in the germline V gene. The chain's CDR3 is CASSQETGPNQPQHF. The CDR3 nucleotides are TGTGCCAGCTCCCAGGAGACAGGGCCCAATCAGCCCCAGCATTTT.

This clone is a singleton in its sample. V gene TRBV9 combines with J gene TRBJ1-6; D not resolved. Trimming removed 4 bases from V and 5 bases from J, with 16 bases in between. Per the germline V gene, CDR1 is SGDLS and CDR2 is YYNGEE. The CDR3 totals 16 residues. The CDR3 protein is CASSPGWQADNSPLHF. The CDR3 DNA reads as TGTGCCAGCAGCCCCGGTTGGCAGGCCGATAATTCACCCCTCCACTTT.

CDR3 bases: TGTGCCAGCGGACAGGGACCTTCCTACGAGCAGTACTTC. Protein product: CASGQGPSYEQYF. The genes are TRBV9 and TRBJ2-7; 8 nucleotides match TRBD1. Germline CDR1 and CDR2: SGDLS and YYNGEE. CDR3 size: 13 residues. V shed 7 bases and J 1 base; nucleotides not matched to a gene: 4. Using reference TRBV9 and TRBJ2-7 for the parts outside the CDR3, the full variable domain is DSGVTQTPKHLITATGQRVTLRCSPRSGDLSVYWYQQSLDQGLQFLIQYYNGEERAKGNILERFSAQQFPDLHSELNLSSLELGDSALYFCASGQGPSYEQYFGPGTRLTVT.

The chain has TRBV5-1 and TRBJ1-1, with a weak D call TRBD1 (6 bases). Looked up from germline, CDR1 is SGHRS and CDR2 is YFSETQ. V was cut by 0 bases and J by 8 bases, with 26 bases left in between. The CDR3 has 18 amino acids. The CDR3 DNA is TGCGCCAGCAGCTTGGCCGGGACACCGGCGGTTATGAACGAGGAAGCTTTCTTT. This gives the protein CASSLAGTPAVMNEEAFF. Filled out from reference TRBV5-1 and TRBJ1-1, the complete variable domain reads KAGVTQTPRYLIKTRGQQVTLSCSPISGHRSVSWYQQTPGQGLQFLFEYFSETQRNKGNFPGRFSGRQFSNSRSEMNVSTLELGDSALYLCASSLAGTPAVMNEEAFFGQGTRLTVV.

V is TRBV9 and J is TRBJ2-2; possibly TRBD1 for D (6 bases). V was clipped by 4 bases and J by 2 bases, with 12 bases between them. CDR1 and CDR2 from the germline V gene are SGDLS and YYNGEE. The length of the CDR3 is 15 residues. The CDR3, as DNA: TGTGCCAGCAGCCCCAGGGGAATTAACACCGGGGAGCTGTTTTTT. It specifies CASSPRGINTGELFF.

The rearrangement links TRBV9 to TRBJ1-2; D possibly corresponds to TRBD1 (6 bases). This CDR3 has 15 amino acids. The V gene lost 3 bases and the J gene lost 4 bases, with 16 bases spanning the gap. Germline V gene lookup returns CDR1 SGDLS and CDR2 YYNGEE. As DNA, the CDR3 is TGTGCCAGCAGCGAACGCGGGGGGGCTGTCTATGGCTACACCTTC. Its protein is CASSERGGAVYGYTF.

This rearrangement joins TRBV6-5 to TRBJ2-1; perhaps TRBD1 as D (7 bases). The CDR3 length is 16 residues. V lost 4 bases, J lost 10 bases, and 23 bases lay in between. In germline, CDR1 is MNHEY, CDR2 SVGAGI. CDR3 region: CASSSLGGQTLGEQFF. The DNA of the CDR3 is TGTGCCAGCAGTTCCCTCGGGGGACAGACCCTCGGGGAGCAGTTCTTC.

This chain uses TRBV2 with TRBJ1-6; D is uncertain. Looked up from germline, CDR1 is SNHLY and CDR2 is FYNNEI. Deletions cut 1 base from V and 6 bases from J, with 16 bases between. This CDR3 has 17 residues. CDR3 region: CASSEEGGRVTNSPLHF. CDR3 bases: TGTGCCAGCAGTGAAGAAGGTGGGAGGGTAACTAATTCACCCCTCCACTTT. Full variable domain (rest looked up from reference TRBV2 and TRBJ1-6): EPEVTQTPSHQVTQMGQEVILRCVPISNHLYFYWYRQILGQKVEFLVSFYNNEISEKSEIFDDQFSVERPDGSNFTLKIRSTKLEDSAMYFCASSEEGGRVTNSPLHFGNGTRLTVT.

The V call is TRBV28, the J call TRBJ2-7; 9 nucleotides agree with TRBD2. CDR1 MDHEN and CDR2 SYDVKM come from the germline V gene. CDR3 length equals 16 residues. Trimming removed 3 bases from V and 4 bases from J; junction bases left unmatched: 10. The CDR3 sequence is CASSLGPRLAGYEQYF. CDR3 nucleotide sequence: TGTGCCAGCAGTTTGGGGCCCCGCCTAGCGGGGTACGAGCAGTACTTC.

The chain employs TRBV5-1 and TRBJ2-7; D is possibly TRBD2 (5 bases). From germline, CDR1 is SGHRS and CDR2 YFSETQ. Trimming removed 0 bases at V and 2 bases at J, with 9 bases between. The CDR3 spans 14 residues. The CDR3 spells CASSLGRGPYEQYF. The CDR3 region has the DNA TGCGCCAGCAGCTTGGGGAGAGGGCCCTACGAGCAGTACTTC.

This clone showed up just once. V and J are TRBV7-2 and TRBJ2-3; 7 bases fit TRBD2. Trimming took 4 bases from V and 4 from J; bases not matched to a gene: 5. This CDR3 has 14 residues. Germline CDR1 and CDR2: SGHTA and FQGNSA. The CDR3 nucleotides are TGTGCCAGCAGCTCCGGGGGAGGGTCAGATACGCAGTATTTT. Translation gives CASSSGGGSDTQYF.

The chain is built from TRBV6-5 and TRBJ1-1; 7 bases match TRBD1. With V trimmed by 6 bases and J by 5 bases, 6 bases remained unmatched. This CDR3 is built from 13 residues. CDR1 and CDR2 (germline): MNHEY, SVGAGI. CDR3 DNA sequence: TGTGCCAGCAGCCCCCCCAGGGGGACTGAAGCTTTCTTT. This translates into CASSPPRGTEAFF.

V usage is TRBV30 and J usage is TRBJ1-6; 10 nucleotides align to TRBD1. Germline assignment: CDR1 GTSNPN and CDR2 SVGIG (reference sequence). The CDR3 length is 14 residues. Unmatched junction bases numbered 7, after V lost 5 bases and J lost 9 bases. The DNA of the CDR3 is TGTGCCTGGTGCCGGGACAGGGGAAGTTCACCCCTCCACTTT. It encodes CAWCRDRGSSPLHF. The full variable domain, completed using reference TRBV30 and TRBJ1-6, is SQTIHQWPATLVQPVGSPLSLECTVEGTSNPNLYWYRQAAGRGLQLLFYSVGIGQISSEVPQNLSASRPQDRQFILSSKKLLLSDSGFYLCAWCRDRGSSPLHFGNGTRLTVT.

The chain carries TRBV5-4 and TRBJ2-1, with D tentatively TRBD1 (5 bases). The ends were cut back, 1 base at V and 12 bases at J, with 14 bases in the middle. The V gene's germline CDR1 is SGHNT and CDR2 YYREEE (reference sequence). The CDR3 totals 13 residues. CDR3 amino acids: CASSLIADKGQFF. The DNA of the CDR3 is TGTGCCAGCAGCTTGATCGCGGACAAAGGGCAGTTCTTC.

The chain couples TRBV29-1 to TRBJ2-7, with a possible D match to TRBD1 (6 bases). The V gene lost 4 bases and the J gene lost 0 bases, with 22 bases spanning the gap. Germline assignment: CDR1 SQVTM and CDR2 ANQGSEA. The CDR3 sequence is 17 residues long. CDR3 nucleotide sequence: TGCAGCGTTGTGGCAGGGGCCCTGGTGGAATACTCCTACGAGCAGTACTTC. Its translation: CSVVAGALVEYSYEQYF.

The rearrangement links TRBV11-2 to TRBJ2-7, with TRBD2 matching over 11 bases. Trimming removed 4 bases from V and 1 base from J; junction bases left unmatched: 6. The CDR3 extends over 16 amino acids. CDR1 is SGHAT, CDR2 FQNNGV, per germline. The CDR3 protein is CASSSLRTSGSYEQYF. In nucleotides, the CDR3 is TGTGCCAGCAGCTCCCTTAGGACTAGCGGGTCCTACGAGCAGTACTTC.

V is TRBV7-2 and J is TRBJ2-6, with D perhaps matching TRBD1 (6 bases). The CDR3 length is 16 residues. Germline CDR1 and CDR2: SGHTA and FQGNSA. Trimming cost V 4 bases and J 4 bases, with 14 bases left between them. The CDR3 coding sequence is TGTGCCAGCAGCTACCCCACAGGGTCCGGGGCCAACGTCCTGACTTTC. Encoded protein: CASSYPTGSGANVLTF.

Concerning this clone: A junction boundary mismatches the germline segment, possibly from a read error. V usage is TRBV5-1 and J usage is TRBJ2-7; TRBD2 matches 12 bases. The V gene's germline CDR1 is SGHRS and CDR2 YFSETQ. The CDR3 contains 14 residues. CDR3 in amino acids: CASSPGLAGSEQHF. In nucleotides, the CDR3 is TGCGCCAGCAGCCCAGGACTAGCGGGGAGCGAGCAGCACTTC. Based on the CDR3 plus reference TRBV5-1 and TRBJ2-7, the full variable domain is KAGVTQTPRYLIKTRGQQVTLSCSPISGHRSVSWYQQTPGQGLQFLFEYFSETQRNKGNFPGRFSGRQFSNSRSEMNVSTLELGDSALYLCASSPGLAGSEQHFGPGTRLTVT.

The chain is built from TRBV6-6 and TRBJ1-2; TRBD1 aligns across 8 bases. The trim removed 7 bases at V and 4 bases at J, leaving 5 bases unmatched. The CDR3 has 13 residues. Germline V gene lookup returns CDR1 MNHNY and CDR2 SVGAGI (reference sequence). The CDR3 loop reads CASKRTGPYGYTF. CDR3 nucleotides: TGTGCCAGCAAACGGACAGGGCCCTATGGCTACACCTTC.

The chain has TRBV5-1 and TRBJ2-2; 11 bases agree with TRBD2. The CDR3 spans 19 residues. V dropped 0 bases and J dropped 6; count of bases not matched to a gene: 13. Germline lookup yields CDR1 SGHRS and CDR2 YFSETQ. The CDR3: CASSLAILAGAPKAGELFF. In DNA form, the CDR3 reads TGCGCCAGCAGCTTGGCCATACTAGCGGGGGCACCTAAGGCCGGGGAGCTGTTTTTT.

This rearrangement joins TRBV3-1 (or the pseudogene TRBV3-2) to TRBJ1-6; 8 positions match TRBD1. This CDR3 has 16 residues. The V gene end was trimmed by 4 bases and the J gene end by 9 bases; junction bases not matched to a gene: 11. Germline assignment: CDR1 LGHDT and CDR2 YNNKEL (reference sequence). The CDR3 DNA reads as TGTGCCAGCAGCCCCCAAGGGCAGGGGGCGGGTTCACCCCTCCACTTT. It translates to CASSPQGQGAGSPLHF.

This clone appeared a few times. This rearrangement joins TRBV7-6 to TRBJ2-7, with 10 bases that match TRBD2. CDR1 is SGHVS, CDR2 FNYEAQ, per germline. V shed 1 base and J 3 bases; nucleotides not matched to a gene: 12. This CDR3 is 18 amino acids long. The CDR3 bases are TGTGCCAGCAGCTTAGGGTTTAGGGCTAGCGGGAGATACTACGAGCAGTACTTC. Protein: CASSLGFRASGRYYEQYF.

This clone was recorded once. The chain is built from TRBV18 and TRBJ1-2, with D hard to call. V was trimmed by 8 bases and J by 0 bases, leaving 13 bases between them. The germline CDR1 and CDR2 sequences are KGHSH and LQKENI. CDR3 length: 14 residues. CDR3 sequence reads: CASAQTDTNYGYTF. In nucleotides, the CDR3 is TGTGCCAGCGCCCAAACTGATACTAACTATGGCTACACCTTC.

The gene calls are TRBV27 and TRBJ2-1; TRBD1 is a possible D gene (6 bases). Looked up from germline, CDR1 is MNHEY and CDR2 is SMNVEV (reference sequence). The CDR3 covers 13 residues. Trimming stripped 0 bases from V and 9 bases from J, with 9 bases between. The CDR3 is CASSLSQGSEQFF. For the CDR3, the DNA is TGTGCCAGCAGTTTATCACAGGGCAGTGAGCAGTTCTTC.

This clone was detected only once. The chain is built from TRBV27 and TRBJ2-3; no firm D call. The CDR3 is 13 amino acids. Germline V CDR1 and CDR2: MNHEY, SMNVEV (reference sequence). Trimming stripped 6 bases from V and 2 bases from J, with 9 bases between. The CDR3 DNA reads TGTGCCAGCAGCCCTACTTACACAGATACGCAGTATTTT. Translation gives CASSPTYTDTQYF.